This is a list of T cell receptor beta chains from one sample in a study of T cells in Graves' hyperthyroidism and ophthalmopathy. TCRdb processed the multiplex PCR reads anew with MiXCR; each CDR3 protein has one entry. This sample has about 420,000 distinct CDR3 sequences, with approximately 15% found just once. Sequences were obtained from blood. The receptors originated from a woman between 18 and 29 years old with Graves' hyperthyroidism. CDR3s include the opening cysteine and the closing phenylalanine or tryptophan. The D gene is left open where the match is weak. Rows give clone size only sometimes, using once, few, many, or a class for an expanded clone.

CASSLDISVKNIQYF,TGTGCCAGCAGCTTAGATATCTCTGTCAAAAACATTCAGTACTTC,TRBJ2-4,.,many,TRBV7-9
CASSSSGLAGDEQFF,TGCGCCAGCAGCTCCTCGGGACTAGCGGGGGATGAGCAGTTCTTC,TRBJ2-1,TRBD2,.,TRBV5-1
CASSWGGATTSKETQYF,TGTGCCAGCAGCTGGGGTGGGGCGACTACCTCCAAAGAGACCCAGTACTTC,TRBJ2-5,.,.,TRBV28
CATAEDRDYGYTF,TGTGCCACTGCCGAAGATAGGGACTATGGCTACACCTTC,TRBJ1-2,.,many,TRBV2
CASSYPGTAEQYF,TGTGCCAGCAGTTACCCCGGGACGGCGGAGCAGTACTTC,TRBJ2-7,.,many,TRBV6-6
CASSVGAHEQYF,TGTGCCAGCAGCGTCGGGGCCCACGAGCAGTACTTC,TRBJ2-7,.,many,TRBV7-8
CAISEEGTTDTQYF,TGTGCCATCAGTGAGGAGGGCACCACAGATACGCAGTATTTT,TRBJ2-3,.,few,TRBV10-3
CASSKLAGTYEQYF,TGTGCCAGCAGCAAACTAGCGGGAACCTACGAGCAGTACTTC,TRBJ2-7,TRBD2,once,TRBV28
CASSQSAGGYNEQFF,TGCGCCAGCAGCCAAAGCGCGGGGGGGTACAATGAGCAGTTCTTC,TRBJ2-1,TRBD2,few,TRBV4-1
CASSSQYNQPQHF,TGTGCCAGCAGCTCCCAATACAATCAGCCCCAGCATTTT,TRBJ1-5,.,many,TRBV11-3
CASSPEGGSGYTF,TGTGCCAGCAGCCCCGAGGGGGGTAGCGGCTACACCTTC,TRBJ1-2,.,many,TRBV7-6
CASSLVSSRSGEQYF,TGTGCCAGCAGCTTAGTTTCGAGCCGAAGTGGCGAGCAGTACTTC,TRBJ2-7,.,many,TRBV11-3
CASSTSGEQFF,TGTGCCAGCAGCACATCGGGTGAGCAGTTCTTC,TRBJ2-1,.,many,TRBV6-1
CASSLKSPGTYEQYF,TGCGCCAGCAGCCTTAAGTCCCCAGGGACCTACGAGCAGTACTTC,TRBJ2-7,.,few,TRBV4-1
CASSSWWGADTQYF,TGCGCCAGCAGCTCATGGTGGGGGGCAGATACGCAGTATTTT,TRBJ2-3,.,many,TRBV5-1
CASSMDGFRVSYNEQFF,TGTGCCAGTAGTATGGACGGGTTTAGGGTCTCCTACAATGAGCAGTTCTTC,TRBJ2-1,.,few,TRBV19
CASSPNYSETNYGYTF,TGTGCCAGCAGCCCGAATTACAGCGAAACTAACTATGGCTACACCTTC,TRBJ1-2,.,.,TRBV11-3
CSARGEREIYNEQFF,TGCAGTGCTAGAGGGGAGCGGGAGATCTACAATGAGCAGTTCTTC,TRBJ2-1,TRBD2,many,TRBV20-1
CASRTGGTYNEQFF,TGTGCCAGTCGGACAGGGGGTACATACAATGAGCAGTTCTTC,TRBJ2-1,TRBD1,.,TRBV28